The clone carrying this TCR beta chain occurred once. This entry is derived from a study of T cell changes during pregnancy in multiple sclerosis. Trimming left V 3 bases short and J 6 bases short, with 10 bases between. Germline CDR1 reads MNHEY; CDR2 reads SMNVEV (reference sequence). The CDR3 runs to 13 residues. Clones were read by immunoSEQ multiplex PCR, and TCRdb kept only the in-frame ones, dropping some. This table holds 30,000 to 40,000 clones, approximately 90% found once. The receptor was isolated from a female donor with multiple sclerosis, enrolled in a pregnancy study. The sample in question was CD8+ T cells from peripheral blood mononuclear cells, obtained in the third trimester of pregnancy. V and J are TRBV27 and TRBJ2-3; the D is unclear. CDR3 sequence: CASSFHSSDTQYF. CDR3 DNA: TGTGCCAGCAGTTTTCATAGCTCGGATACGCAGTATTTT.